Listed here are 17 T cell receptor beta chains from one sample, sequenced in a study of T-cell memory formation after mild COVID-19. TCRdb itself ran the 5' RACE reads through MiXCR, one entry per CDR3 protein. Of around 370,000 distinct CDR3 sequences in the sample, around a fifth are singletons; the top ten hold around 12%. The sample was PBMCs or a T cell subset sorted from them (not recorded which). Receptor source: an adult woman who had mild COVID-19 (a few samples of this study predate the infection). Cell type and time point are not known.

CDR3 loop: CASRKHMTSLYEQYF. CDR3 DNA sequence: TGTGCCAGCAGGAAACATATGACTAGCTTGTACGAGCAGTACTTC. The rearrangement links TRBV6-5 to TRBJ2-7, with TRBD2 matching over 7 bases. Per germline, CDR1 MNHEY and CDR2 SVGAGI. Trimming at V came to 6 bases and at J to 4 bases, leaving 12 bases not matched to a gene. This CDR3 is built from 15 residues.

This sequence joins TRBV7-8 and TRBJ2-2; D is perhaps TRBD2 (7 bases). V shed 5 bases and J shed 1 base, with 17 bases lying between them. The CDR3 totals 17 residues. Germline assignment: CDR1 SGHVS and CDR2 FQNEAQ. This CDR3 is CASSPQGGGLNTGELFF. The CDR3 DNA follows: TGTGCCAGCAGCCCCCAGGGCGGGGGCCTGAACACCGGGGAGCTGTTTTTT.

The chain links TRBV4-3 to TRBJ2-3; 9 positions agree with TRBD2. The V and J ends lost 1 base and 2 bases, in that order; junction bases with no gene match: 10. The germline CDR1 and CDR2 sequences are LGHNA and YSLEER. CDR3 size: 18 residues. DNA for the CDR3: TGCGCCAGCAGCCAAGCCTCCCGCCTAGCGGGGAACACAGATACGCAGTATTTT. Amino acid sequence: CASSQASRLAGNTDTQYF.

The sample holds a few counts of this clonotype. The gene calls are TRBV12-3 or TRBV12-4 and TRBJ1-4; a weak D match, TRBD1 (6 bases). V lost 6 bases, J lost 8 bases, and 16 bases lay in between. This CDR3 region has 14 residues. CDR3: CASSSTGLREKLFF. CDR3 nucleotides: TGTGCCAGCAGCTCTACAGGGTTGAGGGAAAAACTGTTTTTT.

This clonotype was counted a few times. The chain carries TRBV27 and TRBJ1-5; 8 positions match TRBD1. In germline, CDR1 is MNHEY, CDR2 SMNVEV (reference sequence). The CDR3 sequence is 14 residues long. V was clipped by 6 bases and J by 10 bases; unmatched bases: 11. CDR3 coding DNA: TGTGCCAGCAGGTCGGGACAGGCCCAGGGTCCCCAGCATTTT. Translated, it gives CASRSGQAQGPQHF.

This clonotype appeared a few times. This chain joins TRBV5-6 and TRBJ2-7; 7 bases match TRBD1. Germline trimming cut 0 bases from V and 3 bases from J; bases unmatched to any gene: 6. CDR1 and CDR2 from the germline V gene are SGHDT and YYEEEE. The CDR3 has 15 amino acids. The CDR3 region is CASSLVGQLLYEQYF. In nucleotides, the CDR3 is TGTGCCAGCAGCTTGGTGGGACAGCTACTCTACGAGCAGTACTTC.

V usage is TRBV7-9 and J usage is TRBJ2-1, with 13 bases lining up with TRBD2. The CDR3 loop spans 15 amino acids. Germline V gene lookup returns CDR1 SEHNR and CDR2 FQNEAQ (reference sequence). The ends lost 5 bases at V and 9 bases at J; junction bases unmatched: 7. The CDR3 nucleotides read TGTGCCAGCAGCACCACTAGCGGGGGGGCCACTGAGCAGTTCTTC. The encoded protein is CASSTTSGGATEQFF.

The chain links TRBV5-5 to TRBJ2-5, with a tentative D call TRBD2 (6 bases). Germline V gene lookup returns CDR1 SGHKS and CDR2 YYEKEE (reference sequence). The V end was cut by 4 bases, the J end by 14 bases, with 18 bases between. This CDR3 has 12 residues. The CDR3 DNA reads as TGTGCCAGCAGCATAGGTTCCCGGGACTCCTACTTC. Translated, it gives CASSIGSRDSYF. The full variable domain, rest sourced from reference TRBV5-5 and TRBJ2-5, is DAGVTQSPTHLIKTRGQQVTLRCSPISGHKSVSWYQQVLGQGPQFIFQYYEKEERGRGNFPDRFSARQFPNYSSELNVNALLLGDSALYLCASSIGSRDSYFGPGTRLLVL.

The chain has TRBV5-1 and TRBJ1-4, with TRBD1 matching 8 bases. Per germline, CDR1 SGHRS and CDR2 YFSETQ. The CDR3 consists of 16 residues. J lost 3 bases, V lost 4 bases, and 8 bases had no gene match. CDR3 sequence reads: CASSRALQGANEKLFF. In DNA form, the CDR3 reads TGCGCCAGCAGCCGAGCACTACAGGGGGCTAATGAAAAACTGTTTTTT.

This sequence joins TRBV24-1 and TRBJ1-5; D unresolved. Germline CDR1 is KGHDR and CDR2 is SFDVKD. The CDR3 is made up of 15 amino acids. Trimming pared 3 bases from V and 2 bases from J, leaving 10 bases between. The CDR3 protein is CATSDEIDGNQPQHF. As DNA, the CDR3 is TGTGCCACCAGTGATGAGATCGATGGCAATCAGCCCCAGCATTTT.

The chain combines TRBV5-1 with TRBJ2-5, with D perhaps matching TRBD1 (5 bases). The CDR3 is 14 amino acids. From germline, CDR1 is SGHRS and CDR2 YFSETQ. V was shortened by 0 bases and J by 3 bases, with 9 bases between the two germline ends. CDR3 protein: CASSLAPTEETQYF. CDR3 DNA: TGCGCCAGCAGCTTGGCCCCGACAGAAGAGACCCAGTACTTC.

V is TRBV7-9 and J is TRBJ2-7; tentatively, D is TRBD2 (5 bases). Trimming stripped 5 bases from V and 5 bases from J, with 13 bases between. Germline V lookup: CDR1 SEHNR, CDR2 FQNEAQ (reference sequence). The CDR3 runs to 13 residues. This CDR3 is CASSLDGKHEQYF. DNA for the CDR3: TGTGCCAGCAGCCTTGACGGGAAACACGAGCAGTACTTC.

The CDR3 loop is CASSNRGGNTEAFF. CDR3 DNA sequence: TGTGCCAGCAGCAACAGGGGGGGGAACACTGAAGCTTTCTTT. V usage is TRBV27 and J usage is TRBJ1-1; 8 nucleotides align to TRBD1. The CDR3 extends over 14 amino acids. Germline V gene sequence: CDR1 MNHEY, CDR2 SMNVEV (reference sequence). V was pared by 6 bases and J by 1 base, with 4 bases of the junction left unmatched.

This clonotype occurred a few times. The gene calls are TRBV19 and TRBJ2-1; weak D call: TRBD2 (5 bases). Germline V CDR1 and CDR2: LNHDA, SQIVND (reference sequence). This CDR3 contains 13 residues. Trimming removed 1 base from V and 5 bases from J, with 6 bases in between. As DNA, the CDR3 is TGTGCCAGTAGTATAGGGCGGGACAATGAGCAGTTCTTC. It specifies CASSIGRDNEQFF.

This clonotype was detected only once. This chain links TRBV7-6 with TRBJ2-1, with D possibly TRBD2 on 7 matching bases. Trimming cost V 1 base and J 8 bases, with 21 bases left between them. In germline, CDR1 is SGHVS, CDR2 FNYEAQ. The CDR3 is made up of 17 amino acids. The CDR3 nucleotides read TGTGCCAGCAGCTTAGGCGGGGGCCGGCATGTCGTCGATGAGCAGTTCTTC. It translates to CASSLGGGRHVVDEQFF.

The table lists this clonotype with many counts. The V and J genes are TRBV12-3 or TRBV12-4 and TRBJ2-5, with 7 nucleotides matching TRBD2. The CDR3 length is 14 residues. The J segment lost 4 bases and the V segment lost 7 bases, leaving 9 bases of the junction unmatched. The CDR3 spells CASTPGLAVETQYF. The CDR3 region has the DNA TGTGCCAGCACCCCGGGGCTAGCGGTAGAGACCCAGTACTTC.

This clonotype was recorded at least ten times. This rearrangement joins TRBV9 to TRBJ2-5; 8 bases are a match to TRBD2. V dropped 0 bases and J dropped 0; count of bases not matched to a gene: 10. There are 18 residues in the CDR3. Germline-derived CDR1 and CDR2 are SGDLS and YYNGEE. The CDR3 here is CASSVAPAGARYQETQYF. The CDR3 DNA follows: TGTGCCAGCAGCGTAGCTCCAGCGGGGGCGCGCTACCAAGAGACCCAGTACTTC.